Presented here are 27 T cell receptor beta chains from one specimen sequenced in a study of blood T cell repertoires in COVID-19. TCRdb keeps only in-frame clones here, not all; method: immunoSEQ multiplex PCR. The sample has hundreds of thousands of clones; approximately 88% are singletons. The sample taken for sequencing was peripheral blood. The receptors were sampled from a woman between 25 and 40 years old who had recovered from COVID-19.

This clone was seen more than once but under ten times. The chain carries TRBV5-1 and TRBJ1-1, with a possible D match to TRBD1 (5 bases). The CDR3 loop spans 15 amino acids. Trimming removed 0 bases at V and 6 bases at J, with 15 bases between. The germline V gene encodes CDR1 SGHRS and CDR2 YFSETQ. CDR3 nucleotide sequence: TGCGCCAGCAGCTTGGCCGCAGGGCGAGGAGCTGAAGCTTTCTTT. This gives the protein CASSLAAGRGAEAFF.

This clone was seen just once. This chain links TRBV18 with TRBJ2-1; TRBD2 agrees at 11 bases. The V gene's germline CDR1 is KGHSH and CDR2 LQKENI. V was clipped by 2 bases and J by 6 bases; unmatched bases: 3. The CDR3 has 15 residues. CDR3 sequence (DNA): TGTGCCAGCTCACCAGACCTAGCGGGGGGCAATGAGCAGTTCTTC. Translating gives CASSPDLAGGNEQFF.

The chain employs TRBV30 and TRBJ1-6; TRBD1 might be the D (5 bases). The germline CDR1 and CDR2 sequences are GTSNPN and SVGIG (reference sequence). The ends were cut back, 1 base at V and 8 bases at J, with 12 bases in the middle. The CDR3 totals 14 residues. For the CDR3, the DNA is TGTGCCTGGAGTGGGCAAGGGGTCCATTCACCCCTCCACTTT. It specifies CAWSGQGVHSPLHF.

V and J are TRBV6-5 and TRBJ1-2; 7 bases agree with TRBD1. The V segment lost 7 bases and the J segment 7 bases; nucleotides outside the gene matches: 6. This CDR3 region has 12 residues. Per the germline V gene, CDR1 is MNHEY and CDR2 is SVGAGI. This chain's CDR3 is CASTYDRAGYTF. CDR3 nucleotides: TGTGCCAGCACCTACGACAGGGCTGGCTACACCTTC.

This chain uses TRBV24-1 with TRBJ2-2; TRBD1 is a possible D gene (5 bases). V lost 6 bases to trimming and J lost 3 bases, with 13 bases between them. Germline CDR1 KGHDR, CDR2 SFDVKD. The CDR3 totals 15 residues. In DNA, the CDR3 is TGTGCCACCAGTTCTCGCAGGGCCTACACCGGGGAGCTGTTTTTT. It yields the protein CATSSRRAYTGELFF.

The chain recombines TRBV19 with TRBJ1-6; 8 nucleotides agree with TRBD1. CDR1 is LNHDA, CDR2 SQIVND, per germline (reference sequence). The CDR3 totals 14 residues. V was pared by 6 bases and J by 7 bases, with 5 bases of the junction left unmatched. The CDR3 reads CASSGQGYNSPLHF. In DNA, the CDR3 is TGTGCCAGTAGCGGACAGGGTTACAATTCACCCCTCCACTTT.

The rearrangement links TRBV10-3 to TRBJ2-7, with TRBD2 matching 7 bases. This CDR3 spans 13 amino acids. The germline CDR1 and CDR2 sequences are ENHRY and SYGVKD. With V trimmed by 7 bases and J by 5 bases, 8 bases remained unmatched. The CDR3 is CAIMRSGNNEQYF. The CDR3 bases are TGTGCCATCATGCGGAGCGGGAACAACGAGCAGTACTTC.

The V gene is TRBV4-1, the J gene TRBJ1-2, with D possibly matching TRBD1 (5 bases). The CDR3 contains 13 residues. Trimming shortened V by 7 bases and J by 7 bases, and 16 bases separated the two germline ends. In germline, CDR1 is MGHRA, CDR2 YSYEKL. The CDR3 nucleotides read TGCGCCAGCATGGGGGGAGTGGATAGTGGCTACACCTTC. Translating it yields CASMGGVDSGYTF.

The rearrangement uses TRBV28 and TRBJ2-3, with D perhaps matching TRBD1 (5 bases). Looked up from germline, CDR1 is MDHEN and CDR2 is SYDVKM. The CDR3 covers 14 residues. V lost 7 bases to trimming and J lost 2 bases, with 13 bases between them. The CDR3 coding sequence is TGTGCCAGCAAGGGTGCAGGGAACACAGATACGCAGTATTTT. Protein sequence: CASKGAGNTDTQYF. The entire variable domain, with the rest obtained from reference TRBV28 and TRBJ2-3, is as follows: DVKVTQSSRYLVKRTGEKVFLECVQDMDHENMFWYRQDPGLGLRLIYFSYDVKMKEKGDIPEGYSVSREKKERFSLILESASTNQTSMYLCASKGAGNTDTQYFGPGTRLTVL.

The chain recombines TRBV19 with TRBJ2-5; 9 bases are a match to TRBD1. Germline CDR1 and CDR2: LNHDA and SQIVND (reference sequence). After removal of 6 bases from V and 5 bases from J, the junction contained 13 bases not matched to a gene. CDR3 length equals 16 residues. The CDR3 reads CASRNRGRGISETQYF. CDR3 in DNA: TGTGCCAGTAGAAACAGGGGGCGCGGGATCTCGGAGACCCAGTACTTC.

The rearrangement links TRBV5-4 to TRBJ1-3; tentatively, D is TRBD1 (6 bases). The CDR3 spans 16 residues. The V and J ends lost 1 base and 2 bases respectively, with 13 bases between them. Germline assignment: CDR1 SGHNT and CDR2 YYREEE (reference sequence). The CDR3 DNA sequence: TGTGCCAGCAGCTTGTCTGGGACAATGGCTGGAAACACCATATATTTT. Encoded protein: CASSLSGTMAGNTIYF. The whole variable domain, filled in from reference TRBV5-4 and TRBJ1-3, reads ETGVTQSPTHLIKTRGQQVTLRCSSQSGHNTVSWYQQALGQGPQFIFQYYREEENGRGNFPPRFSGLQFPNYSSELNVNALELDDSALYLCASSLSGTMAGNTIYFGEGSWLTVV.

This clone has just a few counts. The J gene is TRBJ2-2, the V gene TRBV24-1, with TRBD1 identical over 8 bases. Per the germline V gene, CDR1 is KGHDR and CDR2 is SFDVKD. The CDR3 contains 14 residues. V lost 7 bases, J lost 5 bases, and 5 bases stayed unmatched. CDR3 nucleotide sequence: TGTGCCACCAGAGGACAGGGAAGTACCGGGGAGCTGTTTTTT. It encodes CATRGQGSTGELFF.

This clone has only one observation. The chain is built from TRBV19 and TRBJ1-5; D ambiguous. The CDR3 consists of 18 residues. The V gene's germline CDR1 is LNHDA and CDR2 SQIVND (reference sequence). Trimming removed 1 base at V and 0 bases at J, with 16 bases between. CDR3 in amino acids: CASSIVSYRFYSNQPQHF. The CDR3 nucleotides are TGTGCCAGTAGTATAGTCTCATACAGATTCTATAGCAATCAGCCCCAGCATTTT. Variable domain in full (rest from reference TRBV19 and TRBJ1-5): DGGITQSPKYLFRKEGQNVTLSCEQNLNHDAMYWYRQDPGQGLRLIYYSQIVNDFQKGDIAEGYSVSREKKESFPLTVTSAQKNPTAFYLCASSIVSYRFYSNQPQHFGDGTRLSIL.

J is TRBJ2-7 and V is TRBV4-1, with 10 bases identical to TRBD2. Germline assignment: CDR1 MGHRA and CDR2 YSYEKL. The ends lost 2 bases at V and 4 bases at J; junction bases unmatched: 8. The length of the CDR3 is 16 residues. In DNA, the CDR3 is TGCGCCAGCAGCCAACCCCTTGGTAGCGGGGGGTACGAGCAGTACTTC. Amino acids: CASSQPLGSGGYEQYF.

The chain couples TRBV9 to TRBJ2-1; no reliable D call. The germline V gene has CDR1 SGDLS and CDR2 YYNGEE. V shed 2 bases and J shed 3 bases, with 9 bases lying between them. The CDR3 has 14 amino acids. CDR3 bases: TGTGCCAGCAGCGTGACTGTGAACTACAATGAGCAGTTCTTC. Translated, it gives CASSVTVNYNEQFF.

The V call is TRBV15, the J call TRBJ1-4; D uncertain. Trimming left V 6 bases short and J 0 bases short, with 14 bases between. CDR1 LNHNV and CDR2 YYDKDF come from the germline V gene (reference sequence). The CDR3 extends over 16 amino acids. CDR3 sequence reads: CATRRDRHSTNEKLFF. CDR3 DNA sequence: TGTGCCACCAGGAGGGATAGGCATTCAACTAATGAAAAACTGTTTTTT.

CDR3 in amino acids: CASSQGVGTGELFF. CDR3 sequence (DNA): TGTGCCAGCAGTCAGGGGGTTGGCACCGGGGAGCTGTTTTTT. The V gene is TRBV11-2, the J gene TRBJ2-2; 7 bases agree with TRBD1. The V gene end was trimmed by 6 bases and the J gene end by 4 bases; junction bases not matched to a gene: 5. From germline, CDR1 is SGHAT and CDR2 FQNNGV. The CDR3 spans 14 residues.

For the CDR3, the DNA is TGCGCCAGCAGCCCCGGACAGGGTGGGCTCGGGGGGACTGAAGCTTTCTTT. Its protein is CASSPGQGGLGGTEAFF. This chain joins TRBV4-1 and TRBJ1-1; TRBD1 aligns across 8 bases. The germline V gene has CDR1 MGHRA and CDR2 YSYEKL. The CDR3 extends over 17 amino acids. The junction had 15 bases not matched to a gene; V was cut back by 4 bases and J by 5 bases.

The V call is TRBV7-2, the J call TRBJ1-5, with 8 bases fitting TRBD1. Per germline, CDR1 SGHTA and CDR2 FQGNSA. This CDR3 is built from 15 residues. The junction had 5 bases not matched to a gene; V was cut back by 5 bases and J by 2 bases. Here the CDR3 reads CASSRRGRGNQPQHF. The CDR3 DNA sequence: TGTGCCAGCAGCCGCAGGGGGCGCGGCAATCAGCCCCAGCATTTT.

This clone was counted a few times. Additional DNA sequences in this sample encode the identical CDR3. The gene calls are TRBV28 and TRBJ1-5; D is unclear. This CDR3 has 11 amino acids. Germline V gene data show CDR1 as MDHEN and CDR2 as SYDVKM. Trimming stripped 4 bases from V and 5 bases from J, with 3 bases between. CDR3 residues: CASSSYQPQHF. DNA of the CDR3: TGTGCCAGCAGTTCCTATCAGCCCCAGCATTTT.

The rearrangement links TRBV19 to TRBJ2-3; D not resolved. The germline V gene has CDR1 LNHDA and CDR2 SQIVND (reference sequence). This CDR3 is built from 14 residues. Trimming stripped 3 bases from V and 1 base from J, with 8 bases between. The CDR3 DNA reads as TGTGCCAGTAGTATGGGCCGCGGCACAGATACGCAGTATTTT. Amino acids: CASSMGRGTDTQYF.

The V and J genes are TRBV9 and TRBJ2-5, with D tentatively TRBD2 (6 bases). The CDR3 loop spans 13 amino acids. Germline assignment: CDR1 SGDLS and CDR2 YYNGEE. The ends were cut back, 3 bases at V and 5 bases at J, with 11 bases in the middle. This chain's CDR3 is CASSAGVRETQYF. The CDR3 coding sequence is TGTGCCAGCAGCGCGGGGGTACGGGAGACCCAGTACTTC.

The rearrangement uses TRBV6-5 and TRBJ2-7; D possibly corresponds to TRBD1 (5 bases). This CDR3 has 12 residues. Germline CDR1 and CDR2: MNHEY and SVGAGI. The V end was cut by 8 bases, the J end by 3 bases, with 11 bases between. Here the CDR3 DNA reads TGTGCCAGCGGCAGGGTGGTCTACGAGCAGTACTTC. Residues: CASGRVVYEQYF.

This chain links TRBV6-6 with TRBJ2-2; D perhaps matches TRBD2 (6 bases). There are 17 residues in the CDR3. Germline CDR1 reads MNHNY; CDR2 reads SVGAGI (reference sequence). V was shortened by 5 bases and J by 4 bases, with 20 bases between the two germline ends. DNA for the CDR3: TGTGCCAGCAGTCTCACCATGGCGGGGTTACTCACCGGGGAGCTGTTTTTT. Its protein product is CASSLTMAGLLTGELFF.

This chain links TRBV9 with TRBJ1-1, with 8 bases identical to TRBD1. The CDR3 consists of 12 residues. Germline V gene data show CDR1 as SGDLS and CDR2 as YYNGEE. With 2 bases clipped from V and 11 bases from J, the junction kept 5 bases outside the gene matches. The CDR3 nucleotides are TGTGCCAGCAGCGTTATCACAGGGGGGGCTTTCTTT. Amino acids: CASSVITGGAFF.

The DNA for the CDR3 is TGTGCCAGCTCACGGGTTGGGCGGGAAAACACTGAAGCTTTCTTT. Its translation: CASSRVGRENTEAFF. V usage is TRBV18 and J usage is TRBJ1-1; D not certain. Germline assignment: CDR1 KGHSH and CDR2 LQKENI. The CDR3 is 15 residues long. The V and J ends lost 4 bases and 2 bases respectively, with 14 bases between them. Using reference TRBV18 and TRBJ1-1 for the parts outside the CDR3, the full variable domain is NAGVMQNPRHLVRRRGQEARLRCSPMKGHSHVYWYRQLPEEGLKFMVYLQKENIIDESGMPKERFSAEFPKEGPSILRIQQVVRGDSAAYFCASSRVGRENTEAFFGQGTRLTVV.

V usage is TRBV12-3 or TRBV12-4 and J usage is TRBJ2-1; no definite D call. The CDR3 contains 11 residues. V was pared by 6 bases and J by 3 bases, with 3 bases between. The CDR3 loop is CASSGYNEQFF. The CDR3 bases are TGTGCCAGCAGCGGCTACAATGAGCAGTTCTTC.